The present T cell receptor (beta chain) was sequenced within a study of identical twins. Study findings and constraints: High-abundance cord blood beta clonotypes had fewer insertions; memory repertoires showed none. Not following the same donors, the study drew its conclusions from cross-sectional statistical analysis.

Only healthy Caucasians were included as donors. The length of the CDR3 is 15 residues. The trim removed 2 bases at V and 3 bases at J, leaving 5 bases unmatched. Looked up from germline, CDR1 is LGHNA and CDR2 is YNFKEQ. A universal primer site arose from template switching, and cDNA bore unique molecular identifiers. From the 5' RACE reads, TCRdb called clonotypes with MiXCR, one entry per CDR3 protein. The sample lists some 590,000 distinct CDR3 sequences, roughly 9.5% occurring once. This clonotype was seen repeatedly, ten times or more. No antigen is known for it. These same data were also listed under a study on yellow fever vaccine responses in identical twins.

V usage is TRBV4-2 and J usage is TRBJ2-7, with TRBD2 identical over 9 bases. This sequence originates from a woman in her late teens or twenties in good health. Sequenced material: PBMCs. The CDR3 sequence is CASSQLGSGGYEQYF. CDR3 coding DNA: TGTGCCAGCAGCCAACTTGGTAGCGGGGGCTACGAGCAGTACTTC.